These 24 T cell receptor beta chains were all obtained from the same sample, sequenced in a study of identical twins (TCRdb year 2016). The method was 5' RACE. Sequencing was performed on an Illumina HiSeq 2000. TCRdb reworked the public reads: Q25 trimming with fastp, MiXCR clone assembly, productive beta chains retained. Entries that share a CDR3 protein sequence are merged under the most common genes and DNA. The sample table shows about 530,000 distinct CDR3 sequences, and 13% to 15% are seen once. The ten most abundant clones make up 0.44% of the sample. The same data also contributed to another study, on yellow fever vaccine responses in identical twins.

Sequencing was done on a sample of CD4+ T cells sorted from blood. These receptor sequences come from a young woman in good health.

CDR3 loop: CASRAAVGTEAFF. The CDR3 DNA sequence: TGCGCCAGCAGGGCAGCAGTAGGCACTGAAGCTTTCTTT. The chain couples TRBV5-1 to TRBJ1-1; no clear D gene. The CDR3 sequence is 13 residues long. V was pared by 5 bases and J by 4 bases, with 12 bases between. Germline CDR1 reads SGHRS; CDR2 reads YFSETQ.

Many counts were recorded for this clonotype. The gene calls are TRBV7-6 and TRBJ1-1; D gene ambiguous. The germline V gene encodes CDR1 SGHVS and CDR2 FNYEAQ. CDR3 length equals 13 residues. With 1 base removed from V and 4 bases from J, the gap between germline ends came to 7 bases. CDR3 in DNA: TGTGCCAGCAGCTTAGAAGGAAGCACTGAAGCTTTCTTT. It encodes CASSLEGSTEAFF.

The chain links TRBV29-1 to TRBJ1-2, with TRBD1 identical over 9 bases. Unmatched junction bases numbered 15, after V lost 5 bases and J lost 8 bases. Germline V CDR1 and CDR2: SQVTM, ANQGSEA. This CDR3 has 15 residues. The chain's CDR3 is CSVPIPRTGVGGYTF. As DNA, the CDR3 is TGCAGCGTTCCTATCCCACGGACAGGGGTAGGCGGCTACACCTTC.

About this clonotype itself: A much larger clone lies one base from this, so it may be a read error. The CDR3 DNA sequence: TGTGCCAGCAGCTTAGGGTCTAGCTTGGGGAAAGAGACCAAGTACTTC. Its protein is CASSLGSSLGKETKYF. This rearrangement joins TRBV7-8 to TRBJ2-5, with D possibly being TRBD2 (5 bases). CDR1 SGHVS and CDR2 FQNEAQ come from the germline V gene. CDR3 length equals 16 residues.

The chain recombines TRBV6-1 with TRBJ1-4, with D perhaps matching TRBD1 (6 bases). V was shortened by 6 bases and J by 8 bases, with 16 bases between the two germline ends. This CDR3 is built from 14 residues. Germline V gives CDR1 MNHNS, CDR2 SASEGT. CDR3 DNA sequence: TGTGCCAGCAGAACAACAGGGTTAAAGGAAAAACTGTTTTTT. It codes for CASRTTGLKEKLFF.

The DNA of the CDR3 is TGTGCCAGCAGCTTGGCTAGCGGGACTCCCTACGAGCAGTACTTC. It yields the protein CASSLASGTPYEQYF. The rearrangement joins TRBV11-1 to TRBJ2-7; 9 bases map to TRBD2. Unmatched junction bases numbered 5, after V lost 3 bases and J lost 2 bases. Germline V gene sequence: CDR1 SGHAT, CDR2 FQDESV (reference sequence). The CDR3 loop spans 15 amino acids. Drawing the rest from reference TRBV11-1 and TRBJ2-7, the complete variable domain is EAEVAQSPRYKITEKSQAVAFWCDPISGHATLYWYRQILGQGPELLVQFQDESVVDDSQLPKDRFSAERLKGVDSTLKIQPAELGDSAMYLCASSLASGTPYEQYFGPGTRLTVT.

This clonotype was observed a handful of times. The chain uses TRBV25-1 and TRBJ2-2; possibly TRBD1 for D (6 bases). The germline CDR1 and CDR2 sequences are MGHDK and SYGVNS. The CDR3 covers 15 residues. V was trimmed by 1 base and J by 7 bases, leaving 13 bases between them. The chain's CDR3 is CASSESWGQIGELFF. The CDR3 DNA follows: TGTGCCAGCAGTGAATCTTGGGGGCAGATCGGGGAGCTGTTTTTT.

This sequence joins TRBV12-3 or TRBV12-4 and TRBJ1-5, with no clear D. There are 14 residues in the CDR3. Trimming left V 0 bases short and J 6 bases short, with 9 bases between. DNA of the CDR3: TGTGCCAGCAGTTTAGCAGGGAATTCTCAGCCCCAGCATTTT. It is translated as CASSLAGNSQPQHF.

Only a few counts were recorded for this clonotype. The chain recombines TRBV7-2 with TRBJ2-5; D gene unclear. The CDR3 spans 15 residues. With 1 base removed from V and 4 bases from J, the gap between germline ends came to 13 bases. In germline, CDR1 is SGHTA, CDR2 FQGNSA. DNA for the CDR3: TGTGCCAGCAGCTTAGTCGGCTCAGCCGGAGAGACCCAGTACTTC. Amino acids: CASSLVGSAGETQYF.

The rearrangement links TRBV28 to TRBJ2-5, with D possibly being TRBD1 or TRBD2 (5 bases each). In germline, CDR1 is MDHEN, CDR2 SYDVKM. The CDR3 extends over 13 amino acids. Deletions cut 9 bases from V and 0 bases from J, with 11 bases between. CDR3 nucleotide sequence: TGTGCCAGTTGGGACGGAAACCAAGAGACCCAGTACTTC. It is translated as CASWDGNQETQYF. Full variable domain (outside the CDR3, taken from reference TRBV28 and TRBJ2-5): DVKVTQSSRYLVKRTGEKVFLECVQDMDHENMFWYRQDPGLGLRLIYFSYDVKMKEKGDIPEGYSVSREKKERFSLILESASTNQTSMYLCASWDGNQETQYFGPGTRLLVL.

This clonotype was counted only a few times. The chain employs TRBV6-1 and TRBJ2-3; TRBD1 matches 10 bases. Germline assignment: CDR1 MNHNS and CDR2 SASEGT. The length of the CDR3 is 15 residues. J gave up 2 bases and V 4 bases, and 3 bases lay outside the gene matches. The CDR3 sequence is CASSGDRGFTDTQYF. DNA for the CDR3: TGTGCCAGCAGTGGGGACAGGGGATTCACAGATACGCAGTATTTT.

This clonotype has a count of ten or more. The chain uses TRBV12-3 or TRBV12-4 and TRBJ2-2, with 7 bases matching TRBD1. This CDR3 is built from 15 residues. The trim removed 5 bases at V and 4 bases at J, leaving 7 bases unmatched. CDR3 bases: TGTGCCAGCAGTGCAACAGGGGTTCGCACCGGGGAGCTGTTTTTT. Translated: CASSATGVRTGELFF.

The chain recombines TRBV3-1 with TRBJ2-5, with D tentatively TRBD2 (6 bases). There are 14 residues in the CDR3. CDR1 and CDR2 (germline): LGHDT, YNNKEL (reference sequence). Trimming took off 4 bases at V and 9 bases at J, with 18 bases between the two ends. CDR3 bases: TGTGCCAGCAGCCTTAGCGGTCAGACCTCGGCCCAGTACTTC. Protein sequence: CASSLSGQTSAQYF.

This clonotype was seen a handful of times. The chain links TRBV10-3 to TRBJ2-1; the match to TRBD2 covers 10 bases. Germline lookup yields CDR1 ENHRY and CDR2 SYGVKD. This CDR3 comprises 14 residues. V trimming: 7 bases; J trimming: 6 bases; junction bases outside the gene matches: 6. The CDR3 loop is CAINLAGDGNEQFF. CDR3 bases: TGTGCCATCAATCTAGCGGGAGATGGCAATGAGCAGTTCTTC.

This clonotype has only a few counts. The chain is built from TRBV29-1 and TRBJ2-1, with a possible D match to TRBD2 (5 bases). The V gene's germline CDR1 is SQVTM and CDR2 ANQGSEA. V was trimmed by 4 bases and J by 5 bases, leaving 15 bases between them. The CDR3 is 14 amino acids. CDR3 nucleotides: TGCAGCGTTGGTTTTCGGCTAGCCGACAATGAGCAGTTCTTC. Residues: CSVGFRLADNEQFF.

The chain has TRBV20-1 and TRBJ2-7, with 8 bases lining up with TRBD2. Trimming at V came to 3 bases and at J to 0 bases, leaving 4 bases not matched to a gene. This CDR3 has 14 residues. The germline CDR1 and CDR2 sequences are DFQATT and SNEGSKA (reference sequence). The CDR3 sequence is CSASKSGSSYEQYF. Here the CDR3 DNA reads TGCAGTGCTAGTAAAAGCGGGAGCTCCTACGAGCAGTACTTC.

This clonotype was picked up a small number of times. The CDR3 DNA is TGTGCCAGCAGCTTAGGGTGGGCATTCGAGGGCTACACCTTC. Translated: CASSLGWAFEGYTF. The gene calls are TRBV7-2 and TRBJ1-2; D is undetermined. The CDR3 totals 14 residues. With 1 base removed from V and 8 bases from J, the gap between germline ends came to 14 bases. Germline V lookup: CDR1 SGHTA, CDR2 FQGNSA.

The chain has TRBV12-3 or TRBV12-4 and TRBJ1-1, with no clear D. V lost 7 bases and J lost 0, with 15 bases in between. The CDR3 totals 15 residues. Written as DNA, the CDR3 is TGTGCCAGCACCCCAGAAGTAGGGTTGAACACTGAAGCTTTCTTT. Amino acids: CASTPEVGLNTEAFF.

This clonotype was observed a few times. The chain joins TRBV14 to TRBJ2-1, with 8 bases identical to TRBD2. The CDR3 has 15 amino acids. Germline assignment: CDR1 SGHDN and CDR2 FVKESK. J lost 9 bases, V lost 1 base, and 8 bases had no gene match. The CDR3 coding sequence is TGTGCCAGCAGCCAAGGGAGCGGGAGTTTTAGTGAGCAGTTCTTC. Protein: CASSQGSGSFSEQFF.

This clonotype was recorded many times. Here the CDR3 reads CAGKRPTNTGELFF. DNA of the CDR3: TGTGCCGGGAAGCGGCCCACCAACACCGGGGAGCTGTTTTTT. The chain is built from TRBV7-2 and TRBJ2-2, with a weak D call TRBD2 (5 bases). With 11 bases removed from V and 2 bases from J, the gap between germline ends came to 15 bases. CDR3 length: 14 residues. Germline V gene sequence: CDR1 SGHTA, CDR2 FQGNSA.

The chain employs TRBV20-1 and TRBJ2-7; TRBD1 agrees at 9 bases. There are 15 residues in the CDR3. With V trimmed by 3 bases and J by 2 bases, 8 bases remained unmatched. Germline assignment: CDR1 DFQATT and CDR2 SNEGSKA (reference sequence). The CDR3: CSARMGGQGTYEQYF. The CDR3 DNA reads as TGCAGTGCTAGGATGGGAGGACAGGGGACCTACGAGCAGTACTTC.

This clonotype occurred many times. This CDR3 is CASSGIQGMSYNEQFF. The CDR3 coding sequence is TGCGCCAGCAGCGGAATACAGGGGATGTCCTACAATGAGCAGTTCTTC. The chain has TRBV5-1 and TRBJ2-1; 7 bases map to TRBD1. CDR1 and CDR2 (germline): SGHRS, YFSETQ. The CDR3 length is 16 residues. V was pared by 4 bases and J by 1 base, with 8 bases of the junction left unmatched.

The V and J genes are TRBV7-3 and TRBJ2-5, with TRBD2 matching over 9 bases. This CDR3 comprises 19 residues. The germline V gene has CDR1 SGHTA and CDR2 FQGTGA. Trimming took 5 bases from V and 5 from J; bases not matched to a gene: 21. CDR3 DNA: TGTGCCAGCAGCCCCTCGGGGGGGTCTAGCGGGATCAGGGTGGAGACCCAGTACTTC. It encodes CASSPSGGSSGIRVETQYF.

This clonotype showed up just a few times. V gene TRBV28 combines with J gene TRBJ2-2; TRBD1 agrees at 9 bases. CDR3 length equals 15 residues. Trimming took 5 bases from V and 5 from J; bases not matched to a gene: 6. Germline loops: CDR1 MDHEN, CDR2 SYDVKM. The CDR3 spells CASSPHGTGTGELFF. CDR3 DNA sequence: TGTGCCAGCAGTCCCCATGGGACAGGGACCGGGGAGCTGTTTTTT.